Listed below are T cell receptor beta chains from one sample, sequenced in a study of PD-1 blockade in classical Hodgkin lymphoma. Measured with immunoSEQ multiplex PCR; TCRdb has only the in-frame clones, and not every one. The profile shows some 8,400 clones, approximately 78% of them singletons. The sample consisted of CD8+ T cells from blood, taken before the fourth cycle of nivolumab. These receptors all stem from a human donor with classical Hodgkin lymphoma. Each CDR3 is given with its conserved first and last residue. The D gene is left open where the match is weak. A row's size may be missing; if present it is once, few, many or a size class.

-	TRBJ2-7	-	TRBV6-9	CASRRYEQYF	TGTGCCAGCAGGCGCTACGAGCAGTACTTC
-	TRBJ2-1	-	TRBV16	CASSQAYVEQFF	TGTGCCAGCAGCCAGGCGTATGTAGAGCAGTTCTTC
-	TRBJ1-6	TRBD1	TRBV19	CASNDRGLGYNSPLHF	TGTGCCAGTAACGACAGGGGGCTTGGGTATAATTCACCCCTCCACTTT
-	TRBJ1-1	-	TRBV4-1	CASSDQGRGTEAFF	TGCGCCAGCAGCGATCAGGGGAGGGGGACTGAAGCTTTCTTT
-	TRBJ1-5	-	TRBV2	CASSARTGSMYQPQHF	TGTGCCAGCAGTGCTCGAACGGGGTCGATGTATCAGCCCCAGCATTTT
-	TRBJ2-7	TRBD1	TRBV28	CASSFRQGVHEQYF	TGTGCCAGCAGTTTCAGGCAGGGGGTCCACGAGCAGTACTTC
-	TRBJ1-1	-	TRBV27	CASSLSLFLNTEAFF	TGTGCCAGCAGTTTATCCCTGTTCCTAAACACTGAAGCTTTCTTT
-	TRBJ2-7	-	TRBV6-1	CASRLGGLDEQYF	TGTGCCAGCAGATTGGGGGGGCTTGACGAGCAGTACTTC
-	TRBJ1-1	-	TRBV4-1	CASSQDIIFRAFF	TGCGCCAGCAGCCAAGATATTATCTTCAGAGCTTTCTTT
-	TRBJ2-2	-	TRBV9	CASSAIPGRINTGELFF	TGTGCCAGCAGCGCAATACCGGGACGGATAAACACCGGGGAGCTGTTTTTT
-	TRBJ1-4	-	TRBV9	CASSPMFNEKLFF	TGTGCCAGCAGTCCAATGTTTAATGAAAAACTGTTTTTT
-	TRBJ1-4	-	TRBV6-1	CASSGTWATNEKLFF	TGTGCCAGCAGTGGGACGTGGGCAACTAATGAAAAACTGTTTTTT
-	TRBJ1-2	TRBD1	TRBV7-6	CASSYGQGDYGYTF	TGTGCCAGCAGCTATGGACAGGGTGACTATGGCTACACCTTC
-	TRBJ2-1	-	TRBV20-1	CSGWNYNEQFF	TGCAGTGGGTGGAATTACAATGAGCAGTTCTTC
few	TRBJ1-2	-	TRBV2	CASSDDGSSAADGYTF	TGTGCCAGCAGTGACGACGGGTCCAGCGCTGCAGATGGCTACACCTTC
-	TRBJ2-1	-	TRBV9	CASSSSNEQFF	TGTGCCAGCAGCTCCTCGAATGAGCAGTTCTTC
few	TRBJ1-5	-	TRBV19	CASEPAVYDYSNQPQHF	TGTGCCAGCGAACCCGCGGTTTACGATTATAGCAATCAGCCCCAGCATTTT
-	TRBJ1-4	-	TRBV27	CASSLSTGTANEKLFF	TGTGCCAGCAGTTTATCGACCGGGACCGCTAATGAAAAACTGTTTTTT
-	TRBJ2-5	-	TRBV28	CASSPLVRETKETQYF	TGTGCCAGCAGTCCCCTGGTCAGGGAAACTAAAGAGACCCAGTACTTC
-	TRBJ2-3	-	TRBV10-3	CAISLGTSSTDTQYF	TGTGCCATCAGCCTCGGGACCTCAAGCACAGATACGCAGTATTTT
-	TRBJ1-5	-	TRBV7-9	CASSFFAQPQHF	TGTGCCAGCAGCTTTTTCGCTCAGCCCCAGCATTTT
-	TRBJ2-1	-	TRBV2	CASIFTNLYNEQFF	TGTGCCAGCATCTTTACTAACCTCTACAATGAGCAGTTCTTC
-	TRBJ1-1	-	TRBV4-1	CASSLWAGELNTEAFF	TGCGCCAGCAGCCTTTGGGCAGGGGAGCTGAACACTGAAGCTTTCTTT
-	TRBJ2-3	-	TRBV6-5	CASSYAATDTQYF	TGTGCCAGCAGCTACGCCGCGACAGATACGCAGTATTTT
large	TRBJ2-2	-	TRBV7-9	CASSYPVDKPNTGELFF	TGTGCCAGCAGCTACCCGGTGGACAAGCCGAACACCGGGGAGCTGTTTTTT
few	TRBJ1-6	-	TRBV11-2	CASSSADSLVMALHF	TGTGCCAGCAGCAGCGCGGACAGCCTTGTAATGGCCCTCCACTTT
-	TRBJ2-5	TRBD2	TRBV27	CASSLLGRDDQETQYF	TGTGCCAGCAGTTTATTGGGGAGGGACGACCAAGAGACCCAGTACTTC
once	TRBJ2-3	-	TRBV30	CAWSLGERAPDTQYF	TGTGCCTGGAGTCTCGGGGAGAGGGCCCCAGATACGCAGTATTTT
-	TRBJ2-3	-	TRBV6-1	CASSLLGAVDTQYF	TGTGCCAGCAGCCTCCTGGGGGCCGTGGATACGCAGTATTTT
-	TRBJ1-4	TRBD1	TRBV5-1	CASSAYGTVNEKLFF	TGCGCCAGCAGCGCCTACGGGACAGTTAATGAAAAACTGTTTTTT
-	TRBJ2-4	-	TRBV19	CASSMGLDAAKNIQYF	TGTGCCAGTAGTATGGGGTTGGACGCGGCCAAAAACATTCAGTACTTC
-	TRBJ1-2	-	TRBV4-1	CASSQDGLFGYGYTF	TGCGCCAGCAGCCAAGATGGGTTGTTTGGATATGGCTACACCTTC
-	TRBJ1-1	-	TRBV9	CASSVAEGNEAFF	TGTGCCAGCAGCGTAGCTGAGGGGAATGAAGCTTTCTTT
-	TRBJ1-1	-	TRBV7-8	CASSPDGVNTEAFF	TGTGCCAGCAGCCCCGATGGGGTGAACACTGAAGCTTTCTTT
-	TRBJ2-5	TRBD2	TRBV27	CASSLLAGVGETQYF	TGTGCCAGCAGTTTACTAGCGGGGGTTGGGGAGACCCAGTACTTC
-	TRBJ1-1	-	TRBV30	CAWSVGNTEAFF	TGTGCCTGGAGTGTGGGGAACACTGAAGCTTTCTTT
-	TRBJ2-7	-	TRBV6-6	CASGPGPPYEQYF	TGTGCCAGCGGCCCAGGACCTCCGTACGAGCAGTACTTC
-	TRBJ2-1	-	TRBV19	CASSIGSYYNEQFF	TGTGCCAGTAGTATAGGCAGCTACTACAATGAGCAGTTCTTC
-	TRBJ2-7	TRBD1	TRBV2	CASSEQGAYEQYF	TGTGCCAGCAGTGAACAGGGGGCCTACGAGCAGTACTTC
few	TRBJ2-7	-	TRBV19	CASSMEGTSYEQYF	TGTGCCAGTAGTATGGAGGGAACCAGTTACGAGCAGTACTTC
-	TRBJ2-1	-	TRBV15	CATSREGGLPLYNEQFF	TGTGCCACCAGCAGAGAAGGGGGACTACCACTCTACAATGAGCAGTTCTTC
-	TRBJ1-4	-	TRBV2	CASSEPGESEKLFF	TGTGCCAGCAGTGAGCCAGGGGAGAGTGAAAAACTGTTTTTT
-	TRBJ2-2	-	TRBV6-5	CATKGGGELFF	TGTGCCACCAAAGGCGGCGGGGAGCTGTTTTTT
-	TRBJ1-1	-	TRBV5-1	CASSLAIDSPNTEAFF	TGCGCCAGCAGCTTGGCCATAGACAGTCCGAACACTGAAGCTTTCTTT
-	TRBJ2-1	-	TRBV10-3	CAISEVQNEQFF	TGTGCCATCAGTGAGGTCCAGAATGAGCAGTTCTTC
-	TRBJ1-4	-	TRBV7-2	CASSFRRFEEKLFF	TGTGCCAGCAGCTTCCGGAGGTTCGAAGAAAAACTGTTTTTT
-	TRBJ1-1	-	TRBV2	CASSVGRGRDLNTEAFF	TGTGCCAGCAGTGTCGGGCGGGGACGGGATTTGAACACTGAAGCTTTCTTT
-	TRBJ2-7	-	TRBV6-5	CASSYSIAYEQYF	TGTGCCAGCAGTTACAGCATTGCCTACGAGCAGTACTTC
-	TRBJ2-3	-	TRBV6-1	CASSDPGVGGATDTQYF	TGTGCCAGCAGTGACCCTGGTGTAGGGGGGGCCACAGATACGCAGTATTTT
-	TRBJ2-7	-	TRBV19	CASHQAGAAYEQYF	TGTGCCAGTCACCAGGCAGGGGCAGCCTACGAGCAGTACTTC
-	TRBJ1-4	-	TRBV15	CATSRERGREATNEKLFF	TGTGCCACCAGCAGAGAAAGGGGCAGGGAGGCAACTAATGAAAAACTGTTTTTT
once	TRBJ2-3	-	TRBV30	CAWRDDAPPGGQYF	TGTGCCTGGCGGGACGACGCTCCTCCTGGGGGGCAGTATTTT
medium-sized	TRBJ1-2	-	TRBV11-2	CASSLEERTGDGYTF	TGTGCCAGCAGCTTAGAGGAGCGGACGGGGGATGGCTACACCTTC
-	TRBJ1-2	TRBD1	TRBV5-3	CARSLRGRRQGRGYTF	TGTGCCAGAAGCTTGAGAGGCCGCAGACAGGGCCGTGGCTACACCTTC
-	TRBJ2-7	TRBD2	TRBV6-5	CASSYSALAGGEQYF	TGTGCCAGCAGTTACTCGGCGCTAGCGGGGGGCGAGCAGTACTTC
-	TRBJ1-2	-	TRBV11-2	CASSLEGSRYGYTF	TGTGCCAGCAGCTTAGAGGGATCGCGGTATGGCTACACCTTC
-	TRBJ2-7	TRBD1	TRBV6-1	CASSAQQGKFDYEQYF	TGTGCCAGCAGTGCCCAACAGGGGAAGTTCGACTACGAGCAGTACTTC
-	TRBJ2-2	TRBD1	TRBV7-9	CASSPRQGAGELFF	TGTGCCAGCAGCCCGCGACAGGGCGCCGGGGAGCTGTTTTTT
once	TRBJ2-3	TRBD2	TRBV7-3	CASSTAGGTDTQYF	TGTGCCAGCAGCACAGCGGGGGGCACAGATACGCAGTATTTT
-	TRBJ2-7	TRBD1	TRBV6-1	CASNPPGQGVREQYF	TGTGCCAGCAACCCACCGGGACAGGGGGTGCGCGAGCAGTACTTC